This TCR beta chain derives from a study of blood T cells in healthy people across ages. V was pared by 4 bases and J by 0 bases, with 19 bases between. The CDR3 is made up of 18 amino acids. Germline CDR1 SEHNR, CDR2 FQNEAQ (reference sequence). Combining a sample-barcoded 5' primer with a J-beta primer mix, a second PCR ran for about 6 to 11 cycles. TCRdb re-called the 5' RACE reads with MiXCR, one entry per CDR3 protein. Here the sample spans roughly 680,000 distinct CDR3 sequences, 40% to 65% being singletons. The TCR originated in a woman older than 75 in good health. Sample: blood. This chain connects TRBV7-9 to TRBJ2-4; TRBD1 is a possible D gene (6 bases). The CDR3 sequence: CASSSVDRPGLAKNIQYF. The CDR3 coding sequence is TGTGCCAGCAGCTCCGTCGACAGGCCAGGGCTAGCCAAAAACATTCAGTACTTC.